This TCR beta chain is from a study of blood T cell repertoires in COVID-19. As for the study in general: The origin of the acute and convalescent COVID-19 samples was the United States, Italy and Spain. PBMCs, B-cell-depleted T cells, or T cells provided the cDNA or gDNA that made up the material.

This clone was counted only a few times. The germline gives CDR1 LGHNT, CDR2 FRNRAP. The CDR3 runs 12 residues. Trimming removed 0 bases at V and 6 bases at J, with 6 bases between. Original processing methods: Quantification of nucleated cells was approximated via reference gene primer amplification. Only in-frame clones appear in the TCRdb table, and some are missing; sequencing was by immunoSEQ multiplex PCR. V, J and clone size reflect that table, while D and trimming were determined from the DNA. The profile shows around 94,000 clones, roughly 85% of them singletons. The chain joins TRBV12-5 to TRBJ2-7, with D unresolved. Sequencing used peripheral blood. The TCR was taken from a middle-aged man with active COVID-19. CDR3 residues: CASGLVRSEQYF. The DNA of the CDR3 is TGTGCTAGTGGTTTGGTGAGGTCCGAGCAGTACTTC.